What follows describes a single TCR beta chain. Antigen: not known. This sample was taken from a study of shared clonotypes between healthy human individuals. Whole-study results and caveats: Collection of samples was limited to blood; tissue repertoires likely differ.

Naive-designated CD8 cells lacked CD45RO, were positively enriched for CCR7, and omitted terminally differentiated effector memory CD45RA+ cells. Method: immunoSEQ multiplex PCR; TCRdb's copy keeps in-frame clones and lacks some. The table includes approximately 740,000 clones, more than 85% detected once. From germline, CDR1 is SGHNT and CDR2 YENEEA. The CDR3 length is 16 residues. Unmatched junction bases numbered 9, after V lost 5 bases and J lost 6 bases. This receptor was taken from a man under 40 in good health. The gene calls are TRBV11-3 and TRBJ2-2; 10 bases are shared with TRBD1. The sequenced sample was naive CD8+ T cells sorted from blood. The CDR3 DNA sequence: TGTGCCAGCAGCCCGACTCGGGACAGGGGTCCCGGGGAGCTGTTTTTT. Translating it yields CASSPTRDRGPGELFF.